Below, one T cell receptor (beta chain) is given with its context. Its specificity is not known. Alongside a J-beta primer mix, a sample-barcoded 5' primer served in a second PCR lasting 7 to 11 cycles. TCRdb independently ran MiXCR on the 5' RACE reads; one entry per CDR3 protein. The table lists some 560,000 distinct CDR3 sequences, approximately 26% of them singletons, with about 3.3% in the top ten. The sample originates from a study of blood T cells in healthy people across ages. Study-wide results and caveats: Researchers said unsorted PBMCs prevented a conclusive naive versus antigen-experienced comparison.

The V gene's germline CDR1 is SGHAT and CDR2 FQNNGV. This CDR3 region has 18 residues. V dropped 4 bases and J dropped 15; count of bases not matched to a gene: 19. This same sample was also part of a study on T cells of mothers and their children.

This rearrangement joins TRBV11-2 to TRBJ2-1, with 15 bases matching TRBD2. The source is a boy between 2 and 15 years old in good health. The specimen was blood. The CDR3 here is CASSSNRGLAGGPEVRFF. In nucleotides, the CDR3 is TGTGCCAGCAGCTCCAACCGCGGACTAGCGGGGGGGCCAGAAGTTCGGTTCTTC.